This TCR beta chain came from a study of blood T cell repertoires in COVID-19. Study-level information: In each case, the material was cDNA or gDNA derived from T cells, B-cell-depleted T cells, or PBMCs.

Libraries were prepared by immunoSEQ multiplex PCR; TCRdb keeps only in-frame clonotypes and omits some of them. Among around 330,000 clones, about 91% were seen once, and the ten largest hold 1.6%. V lost 7 bases to trimming and J lost 5 bases; unmatched junction nucleotides: 7. The length of the CDR3 is 13 residues. Germline V gene data show CDR1 as MGHDK and CDR2 as SYGVNS. The sequenced sample was peripheral blood. V gene TRBV25-1 combines with J gene TRBJ1-1; 7 nucleotides line up with TRBD1. This receptor was taken from a woman in her 30s with COVID-19, enrolled during active disease. DNA of the CDR3: TGTGCCAGCAAGGAGGGGGCGGGGACTGAAGCTTTCTTT. Residues: CASKEGAGTEAFF.